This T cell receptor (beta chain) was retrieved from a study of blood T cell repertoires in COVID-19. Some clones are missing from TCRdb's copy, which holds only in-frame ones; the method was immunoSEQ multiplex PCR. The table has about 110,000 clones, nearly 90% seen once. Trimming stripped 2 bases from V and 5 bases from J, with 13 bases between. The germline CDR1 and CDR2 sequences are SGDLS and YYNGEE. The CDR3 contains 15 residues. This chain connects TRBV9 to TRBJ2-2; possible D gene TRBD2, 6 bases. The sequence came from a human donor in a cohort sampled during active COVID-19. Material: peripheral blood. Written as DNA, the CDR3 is TGTGCCAGCAGCGTCGGGGGTTTAAAAACCGGGGAGCTGTTTTTT. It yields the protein CASSVGGLKTGELFF.